This TCR beta chain stems from a study of PD-1 blockade in mismatch repair-deficient tumors. Study-wide context: Patients had eleven to twelve mismatch repair-deficient cancer types, all previously treated and progressing.

Points on this clone: Its antigen is not identified.

Findings and limits, study-wide: Rapid post-treatment expansion, then contraction, generally preceding radiologic response, marked tumor-resident clones.

PCR or immunohistochemistry showed mismatch repair deficiency in every enrolled patient. TCR sequencing covered a few patients who responded to pembrolizumab. Germline CDR1 and CDR2: MRHNA and SNTAGT. With V trimmed by 3 bases and J by 3 bases, 19 bases remained unmatched. The CDR3 is made up of 19 amino acids. The assay was immunoSEQ multiplex PCR, and TCRdb's table has in-frame clones only and misses some. The sample carries some 22,000 clones, about four fifths recorded once. This TCR derives from an adult with mismatch repair-deficient cancer. The chain joins TRBV6-4 to TRBJ2-7; TRBD1 matches at 8 bases. Sequences were derived from peripheral blood, sampled 2 weeks after starting pembrolizumab. The CDR3, as DNA: TGTGCCAGCAGTGATGACAGGGGAGACCAAGAATGGCGTGGCTACGAGCAGTACTTC. Its protein is CASSDDRGDQEWRGYEQYF.